The 20 T cell receptor beta chains in this list originate from one sample, sequenced in a study of T-cell reconstitution after alpha-beta-depleted transplantation in children. Unique molecular identifiers were built into the TCRbeta library. TCRdb re-analysed the PCR reads in MiXCR, keeping a single row per CDR3 protein. Here the sample spans some 500,000 distinct CDR3 sequences, about 16% being singletons. Sequencing was performed on PBMCs from the stem cell graft donor, taken from the stem cell graft. The source of these receptors is a human donor who donated a stem cell graft to a child with acute lymphoblastic leukemia.

This clonotype was counted at least ten times. The V call is TRBV12-3 or TRBV12-4, the J call TRBJ1-2, with unresolved D. This CDR3 has 13 amino acids. The V and J ends lost 7 bases and 4 bases respectively, with 13 bases between them. For the CDR3, the DNA is TGTGCCAGCACCGAGAAGGTTCCCTATGGCTACACCTTC. Translating it yields CASTEKVPYGYTF.

This chain joins TRBV29-1 and TRBJ2-1; 7 bases are shared with TRBD1. CDR1 is SQVTM and CDR2 is ANQGSEA in the germline V gene. The CDR3 contains 16 residues. With V trimmed by 3 bases and J by 2 bases, 10 bases remained unmatched. The CDR3 DNA reads as TGCAGCGTTGAGGGGCCGACAGGGTCACCCTACAATGAGCAGTTCTTC. Protein product: CSVEGPTGSPYNEQFF.

This clonotype was found a few times. The DNA for the CDR3 is TGCGCCAGCAGCCTCCGGGACAGACTCTACAATGAGCAGTTCTTC. The encoded protein is CASSLRDRLYNEQFF. V gene TRBV5-1 combines with J gene TRBJ2-1; 7 bases map to TRBD1. The CDR3 is made up of 15 amino acids. Germline trimming cut 4 bases from V and 3 bases from J; bases unmatched to any gene: 7. From germline, CDR1 is SGHRS and CDR2 YFSETQ.

The chain couples TRBV6-1 to TRBJ2-7; D perhaps matches TRBD1 (6 bases). In germline, CDR1 is MNHNS, CDR2 SASEGT. This CDR3 spans 16 amino acids. Trimming removed 7 bases from V and 0 bases from J, with 19 bases in between. CDR3 DNA sequence: TGTGCCAGCATCTCCAGAGGGGGATTGAACTCCTACGAGCAGTACTTC. Encoded protein: CASISRGGLNSYEQYF.

This clonotype was observed once. The V gene is TRBV12-3 or TRBV12-4, the J gene TRBJ2-2, with 7 bases aligning to TRBD2. V was clipped by 3 bases and J by 2 bases; unmatched bases: 6. This CDR3 spans 16 amino acids. CDR3 coding DNA: TGTGCCAGCAGTTTCCGGCTAGCGGTAAACACCGGGGAGCTGTTTTTT. Protein sequence: CASSFRLAVNTGELFF.

This clonotype came up a few times. With a much larger clone just one base away, this may be a read error. The chain couples TRBV27 to TRBJ2-7; D might be TRBD1 (6 bases). Trimming took off 2 bases at V and 3 bases at J, with 8 bases between the two ends. The CDR3 length is 13 residues. CDR1 and CDR2 (germline): MNHEY, SMNVEV (reference sequence). Here the CDR3 reads CASSLGTNYEQYF. Here the CDR3 DNA reads TGTGCCAGCAGTTTAGGGACAAACTACGAGCAGTACTTC.

This rearrangement joins TRBV7-2 to TRBJ2-3; D is uncertain. CDR1 is SGHTA and CDR2 is FQGNSA in the germline V gene. V lost 5 bases, J lost 0 bases, and 12 bases lay in between. CDR3 length: 15 residues. This CDR3 is CASSPRRRSTDTQYF. The CDR3 DNA is TGTGCCAGCAGCCCCCGCCGGCGGAGCACAGATACGCAGTATTTT. The full variable domain, in which reference TRBV7-2 and TRBJ2-3 provide the parts outside the CDR3, is GAGVSQSPSNKVTEKGKDVELRCDPISGHTALYWYRQSLGQGLEFLIYFQGNSAPDKSGLPSDRFSAERTGGSVSTLTIQRTQQEDSAVYLCASSPRRRSTDTQYFGPGTRLTVL.

The sample holds a few counts of this clonotype. This chain joins TRBV9 and TRBJ1-1, with D possibly TRBD1 on 5 matching bases. V lost 2 bases and J 1 base, leaving 12 bases between the germline ends. The CDR3 consists of 15 residues. Per germline, CDR1 SGDLS and CDR2 YYNGEE. The CDR3 sequence: CASSVPTGPNTEAFF. CDR3 sequence (DNA): TGTGCCAGCAGCGTCCCCACAGGCCCGAACACTGAAGCTTTCTTT. Drawing the rest from reference TRBV9 and TRBJ1-1, the complete variable domain is DSGVTQTPKHLITATGQRVTLRCSPRSGDLSVYWYQQSLDQGLQFLIQYYNGEERAKGNILERFSAQQFPDLHSELNLSSLELGDSALYFCASSVPTGPNTEAFFGQGTRLTVV.

This clonotype showed up just a few times. The chain has TRBV29-1 and TRBJ2-1; 14 nucleotides line up with TRBD2. Germline trimming cut 4 bases from V and 6 bases from J; bases unmatched to any gene: 5. The germline V gene encodes CDR1 SQVTM and CDR2 ANQGSEA. The CDR3 extends over 15 amino acids. Here the CDR3 DNA reads TGCAGCGTTGCCCTCGGGACTAGCGGGAGCAATGAGCAGTTCTTC. It yields the protein CSVALGTSGSNEQFF.

The chain couples TRBV27 to TRBJ2-3; 12 bases are shared with TRBD2. The CDR3 has 18 amino acids. Germline CDR1 MNHEY, CDR2 SMNVEV (reference sequence). Trimming removed 3 bases from V and 4 bases from J; junction bases left unmatched: 11. The DNA for the CDR3 is TGTGCCAGCAGTTTGGGGCTAGCGGGAGGGCCTTTGTCAGATACGCAGTATTTT. Protein product: CASSLGLAGGPLSDTQYF.

The V and J genes are TRBV5-8 and TRBJ2-2, with TRBD2 matching over 11 bases. Germline loops: CDR1 SGHTS, CDR2 YDEGEE. This CDR3 has 16 amino acids. The V and J ends lost 5 bases and 7 bases, in that order; junction bases with no gene match: 10. CDR3 DNA sequence: TGTGCCAGCAGGCCTCTAGCGGGAGGACGTATCGGGGAGCTGTTTTTT. It encodes CASRPLAGGRIGELFF.

The CDR3 coding sequence is TGTGCCAGCAGTACCCCCGGGGGGGCCAAAAACATTCAGTACTTC. Its protein is CASSTPGGAKNIQYF. The V and J genes are TRBV6-2 or TRBV6-3 and TRBJ2-4; 7 bases fit TRBD2. The CDR3 extends over 15 amino acids. Germline V lookup: CDR1 MNHEY, CDR2 SVGEGT. V was clipped by 5 bases and J by 1 base; unmatched bases: 5.

The rearrangement links TRBV5-1 to TRBJ1-1; 9 bases are shared with TRBD1. The CDR3 runs 13 residues. CDR1 and CDR2 from the germline V gene are SGHRS and YFSETQ. Germline trimming cut 4 bases from V and 6 bases from J; bases unmatched to any gene: 4. Here the CDR3 DNA reads TGCGCCAGCAGCCAGGACAGGGGCCCTGAAGCTTTCTTT. Translated, it gives CASSQDRGPEAFF.

The J gene is TRBJ2-5, the V gene TRBV15; 9 nucleotides line up with TRBD2. V lost 0 bases, J lost 5 bases, and 4 bases stayed unmatched. The CDR3 covers 15 residues. Looked up from germline, CDR1 is LNHNV and CDR2 is YYDKDF (reference sequence). CDR3 loop: CATSRDSGSAETQYF. The CDR3 DNA reads as TGTGCCACCAGCAGAGATAGCGGGAGCGCGGAGACCCAGTACTTC.

This clonotype was seen a few times. The rearrangement joins TRBV5-5 to TRBJ2-1; TRBD2 aligns across 14 bases. Looked up from germline, CDR1 is SGHKS and CDR2 is YYEKEE (reference sequence). This CDR3 is 15 amino acids long. Trimming at V came to 4 bases and at J to 7 bases, leaving 4 bases not matched to a gene. The CDR3 region is CASSPWTSGRNEQFF. CDR3 bases: TGTGCCAGCAGCCCCTGGACTAGCGGGAGGAATGAGCAGTTCTTC.

J is TRBJ2-1 and V is TRBV24-1, with D perhaps TRBD2 (6 bases). The CDR3 is 15 amino acids. V was cut by 5 bases and J by 6 bases, with 16 bases left in between. Germline CDR1 and CDR2: KGHDR and SFDVKD. CDR3 coding DNA: TGTGCCACCAGTGCTGGAGGGAAGGAAATCAATGAGCAGTTCTTC. Translating it yields CATSAGGKEINEQFF.

V is TRBV27 and J is TRBJ2-5, with TRBD2 identical over 7 bases. CDR1 is MNHEY and CDR2 is SMNVEV in the germline V gene (reference sequence). This CDR3 is built from 16 residues. V shed 4 bases and J 5 bases; nucleotides not matched to a gene: 13. CDR3 bases: TGTGCCAGCAGTTCACGGGGAGGGCAGGCCAAGGAGACCCAGTACTTC. This sequence encodes CASSSRGGQAKETQYF.

This clonotype was found a few times. This rearrangement joins TRBV19 to TRBJ2-7, with 11 bases aligning to TRBD1. In germline, CDR1 is LNHDA, CDR2 SQIVND (reference sequence). V gave up 3 bases and J gave up 6 bases; unmatched junction bases: 4. The length of the CDR3 is 14 residues. The CDR3, as DNA: TGTGCCAGTAGTATGTACGGGACAGGGGGCGAGCAGTACTTC. It is translated as CASSMYGTGGEQYF.

The chain joins TRBV6-1 to TRBJ2-5, with D unresolved. The CDR3 has 17 residues. Germline lookup yields CDR1 MNHNS and CDR2 SASEGT. Trimming took off 2 bases at V and 3 bases at J, with 19 bases between the two ends. CDR3 nucleotides: TGTGCCAGCAGTGAATTCGTACCGTCGGCAGACAAAGAGACCCAGTACTTC. It specifies CASSEFVPSADKETQYF.

The chain joins TRBV12-3 or TRBV12-4 to TRBJ2-4; 7 bases match TRBD1. This CDR3 has 14 amino acids. Trimming at V came to 1 base and at J to 14 bases, leaving 11 bases not matched to a gene. The DNA of the CDR3 is TGTGCCAGCAGTTTAGGGATAGGGGGCGCAGCCAAGTACTTC. Protein sequence: CASSLGIGGAAKYF.